A single sample is the source of the 20 T cell receptor beta chains below, sequenced in a study of tumor-infiltrating lymphocytes in oesophageal squamous cell carcinoma. TCRdb recomputed calls from the PCR reads with MiXCR, one row per CDR3 protein. The top ten clones hold 39% of a sample with approximately 9,500 distinct CDR3 sequences, approximately 50% of them seen once. Sequenced input: esophageal tumor tissue. Receptors were obtained from a female donor with esophageal squamous cell carcinoma.

The rearrangement links TRBV6-6 to TRBJ2-5; D perhaps matches TRBD2 (7 bases). The J call may not be correct, given that the DNA end is closer to TRBJ2-1. CDR1 is MNHNY, CDR2 SVGAGI, per germline (reference sequence). The CDR3 extends over 16 amino acids. As DNA, the CDR3 is TGTGCCAGCAGTTACCGCACAGGGACTATAAACAATGAGCAGTTCTTC. This codes for CASSYRTGTINNEQFF.

J is TRBJ2-1 and V is TRBV6-1; possibly TRBD2 for D (6 bases). Germline V CDR1 and CDR2: MNHNS, SASEGT. V lost 7 bases, J lost 5 bases, and 18 bases lay in between. The CDR3 is made up of 15 amino acids. CDR3 DNA: TGTGCCAGCACCTCTCTTGGACTAACGCACAATGAGCAGTTCTTC. It yields the protein CASTSLGLTHNEQFF.

The V gene is TRBV10-3, the J gene TRBJ1-5; 10 positions match TRBD1. The V gene's germline CDR1 is ENHRY and CDR2 SYGVKD. The CDR3 contains 17 residues. With 2 bases clipped from V and 5 bases from J, the junction kept 9 bases outside the gene matches. The CDR3 loop is CAISEGQGGGGDQPQHF. DNA for the CDR3: TGTGCCATCAGTGAGGGACAGGGGGGAGGGGGGGATCAGCCCCAGCATTTT.

Remarks on this clonotype: Compared with germline, one end of the junction differs, possibly owing to a read error. The chain couples TRBV7-6 to TRBJ2-4, with D uncertain. Near its end, the DNA agrees better with TRBJ2-7, so the J call may be wrong. This CDR3 has 14 residues. Germline assignment: CDR1 SGHVS and CDR2 FNYEAQ. CDR3: CASSLVWQAYEQYF. As DNA, the CDR3 is TGTGCTAGCAGCTTAGTGTGGCAGGCCTACGAGCAGTACTTC.

The V and J genes are TRBV12-3 or TRBV12-4 and TRBJ2-7, with TRBD1 matching over 7 bases. Gene TRBJ1-2 matches the end of the DNA better, so the J call may be wrong. The CDR3 covers 15 residues. The CDR3 nucleotides are TGTGCCAGCAGTCCACTAGGGGGCAATAACTATGGCTACACCTTC. Translation gives CASSPLGGNNYGYTF.

The J gene is TRBJ2-3, the V gene TRBV7-8; TRBD2 aligns across 9 bases. Germline V gene lookup returns CDR1 SGHVS and CDR2 FQNEAQ. J was trimmed by 0 bases and V by 4 bases; bases with no gene match: 11. This CDR3 spans 18 amino acids. This chain's CDR3 is CASSSPAGGGDSTDTQYF. DNA of the CDR3: TGTGCCAGCAGCTCTCCAGCGGGAGGAGGGGATAGCACAGATACGCAGTATTTT.

V usage is TRBV10-2 and J usage is TRBJ2-5; D might be TRBD2 (5 bases). CDR1 is WSHSY and CDR2 is SAAADI in the germline V gene. Between the trimmed V and J ends, which lost 11 bases and 5 bases, there was a span of 18 bases. CDR3 length: 13 residues. CDR3 protein: CAASRGNGETQYF. DNA of the CDR3: TGCGCCGCCTCGAGAGGGAATGGCGAGACCCAGTACTTC.

The sample holds one count of this clonotype. The chain uses TRBV19 and TRBJ2-4; D gene uncertain. CDR1 and CDR2 from the germline V gene are LNHDA and SQIVND (reference sequence). V gave up 3 bases and J gave up 5 bases, with 11 bases separating them. This CDR3 spans 14 amino acids. Here the CDR3 reads CASSMNGLQNIQYF. The DNA of the CDR3 is TGTGCCAGTAGTATGAACGGGTTACAAAACATTCAGTACTTC.

This clonotype was seen ten or more times. This sequence may be a read error, since a much larger clone differs from it by one base. The chain uses TRBV19 and TRBJ2-4; 8 bases map to TRBD1. The J call may be faulty, since TRBJ2-1 better matches the DNA end. CDR1 and CDR2 from the germline V gene are LNHDA and SQIVND (reference sequence). This CDR3 has 17 residues. This chain's CDR3 is CASSMRLTGANKNIQFF. CDR3 nucleotide sequence: TGTGCCAGTAGTATGAGGTTGACAGGGGCCAACAAAAACATTCAGTTCTTC.

This clonotype is termed large. The gene calls are TRBV7-8 and TRBJ2-7, with TRBD1 matching over 7 bases. The CDR3 has 15 amino acids. V was clipped by 5 bases and J by 0 bases; unmatched bases: 7. Germline V gene data show CDR1 as SGHVS and CDR2 as FQNEAQ. Here the CDR3 DNA reads TGTGCCAGCAGCCCAAGACAGGGTCCCTCCTACGAGCAGTACTTC. Protein: CASSPRQGPSYEQYF.

This clonotype has only one observation. CDR3 DNA sequence: TGCGCCAGCAGCCAAGTAGGGCCCCAAGAGACCCAGTACTTC. This encodes CASSQVGPQETQYF. The J gene is TRBJ2-5, the V gene TRBV4-3; D gene uncertain. The CDR3 is made up of 14 amino acids. Germline CDR1 is LGHNA and CDR2 is YSLEER. V lost 1 base and J lost 1, with 7 bases in between.

The chain links TRBV7-2 to TRBJ2-3; 11 bases match TRBD1. This CDR3 has 17 amino acids. V gave up 1 base and J gave up 2 bases; unmatched junction bases: 5. Germline V gene data show CDR1 as SGHTA and CDR2 as FQGNSA. In nucleotides, the CDR3 is TGTGCCAGCAGCTTAGTTGGGACAGGGGGTTTCACAGATACGCAGTATTTT. It codes for CASSLVGTGGFTDTQYF.

This clonotype was detected once. The rearrangement links TRBV20-1 to TRBJ1-1, with D possibly being TRBD1 (6 bases). The V and J ends lost 2 bases and 8 bases respectively, with 27 bases between them. Germline assignment: CDR1 DFQATT and CDR2 SNEGSKA (reference sequence). The CDR3 consists of 17 residues. The CDR3 reads CSARIRRGQGPRMEAFF. CDR3 nucleotide sequence: TGCAGTGCTAGAATACGTCGGGGCCAGGGGCCCCGAATGGAAGCTTTCTTT.

This clonotype came up a few times. The chain uses TRBV7-8 and TRBJ2-7; 11 nucleotides line up with TRBD2. V was pared by 1 base and J by 7 bases, with 3 bases of the junction left unmatched. This CDR3 has 14 residues. The V gene's germline CDR1 is SGHVS and CDR2 FQNEAQ. The CDR3, as DNA: TGTGCCAGCAGCTTAGTAGCGGGAGGGCTTGAGCAGTACTTC. Encoded protein: CASSLVAGGLEQYF.

The chain links TRBV11-2 to TRBJ2-3; 9 nucleotides match TRBD1. Trimming removed 3 bases from V and 0 bases from J; junction bases left unmatched: 4. The CDR3 covers 16 residues. Germline CDR1 SGHAT, CDR2 FQNNGV. The CDR3 sequence: CASSFMDRGSTDTQYF. The DNA of the CDR3 is TGTGCCAGCAGCTTTATGGACAGGGGTAGCACAGATACGCAGTATTTT.

This CDR3 reads CASSKLTSGGAPYEQYF. CDR3 bases: TGTGCCAGCAGCAAACTGACTAGCGGGGGGGCTCCCTACGAGCAGTACTTC. The rearrangement joins TRBV12-3 or TRBV12-4 to TRBJ2-7; 14 bases align to TRBD2. Trimming took 6 bases from V and 2 from J; bases not matched to a gene: 9. This CDR3 region has 17 residues.

CDR3 DNA: TGTGCCAGCAGCAAGCCGATATCCGCCGCGAACACCGGGGAGCTGTTTTTT. Its protein product is CASSKPISAANTGELFF. This chain joins TRBV7-4 and TRBJ2-2; D is unresolved. Germline CDR1 reads SGHVT; CDR2 reads SQSDAQ. The CDR3 contains 17 residues. V lost 5 bases and J lost 0, with 16 bases in between.

The J gene is TRBJ2-3, the V gene TRBV7-4, with TRBD1 matching 7 bases. Germline CDR1 SGHVT, CDR2 SQSDAQ. This CDR3 has 15 residues. Trimming took 2 bases from V and 7 from J; bases not matched to a gene: 9. In nucleotides, the CDR3 is TGTGCCAGCAGCTTATATAGGGCAGGGGGAAATACGCAGTATTTT. Its protein is CASSLYRAGGNTQYF.

The chain recombines TRBV7-2 with TRBJ2-4; D could derive from TRBD1 or TRBD2 (6 bases each). The last part of the DNA fits TRBJ2-5 better; the J call may be wrong. The germline V gene has CDR1 SGHTA and CDR2 FQGNSA. This CDR3 has 13 amino acids. CDR3: CASSMGGPETQYF. The CDR3 coding sequence is TGTGCCAGCAGCATGGGGGGCCCAGAGACCCAGTACTTC.

J is TRBJ2-7 and V is TRBV7-2; possible D gene TRBD1, 5 bases. Germline CDR1 reads SGHTA; CDR2 reads FQGNSA. This CDR3 is 15 amino acids long. Between the trimmed V and J ends, which lost 1 base and 2 bases, there was a span of 12 bases. The CDR3 bases are TGTGCCAGCAGCTTAGAGTCCTGGGGCCCCTACGAGCAGTACTTC. Translating it yields CASSLESWGPYEQYF.